This TCR beta chain was retrieved from a study of shared clonotypes between healthy human individuals. Findings of the study overall: Rarefaction analysis demonstrated incomplete sorted-subset sequencing notwithstanding large depth.

This CDR3 region has 14 residues. Germline-derived CDR1 and CDR2 are MNHEY and SVGAGI. V dropped 5 bases and J dropped 6 bases, with 16 bases sitting between them. Into CD45RA+ naive and CD45RA-negative memory subsets, the CD4+ cells were split. Source study methods: Filtering differed for immunoSEQ, which gave only junction sequences without quality scores. Sequencing was performed with immunoSEQ multiplex PCR; in TCRdb, only in-frame clones are kept and a portion is missing. V, J and clone size are taken as reported in that table, and D and trimming were inferred from the DNA itself. The repertoire consists of roughly 2 million clones, with approximately 95% occurring once and the leading ten covering around 0.13%. Notes on this clone: What it binds is not known.

The material sequenced was naive CD4+ T cells sorted from blood. Subset meaning: CD45RA+ positively selected. The origin of this receptor is a man between 18 and 35 years old in good health. V is TRBV6-5 and J is TRBJ1-2, with D possibly being TRBD1 (6 bases). CDR3 nucleotide sequence: TGTGCCAGCAGTGCCCTGGGGGGGGCGGATGGCTACACCTTC. Translating it yields CASSALGGADGYTF.